This record concerns one T cell receptor beta chain sequence. Its target is not known. Assay: immunoSEQ multiplex PCR; the TCRdb copy retains only in-frame clones and omits some. Here the sample spans about 180,000 clones, around nine tenths being singletons. These data belong to a study of T cell responses to AZD1222 COVID-19 vaccine. Broader study findings: Reportedly, nearly half the spike-specific TCRs target unmutated variant regions. Clonal diversity was possibly underestimated, and the donors were mostly white British, with more females. Only six AZD1222 recipients tested seropositive at baseline.

The sequence derives from an adult in good health. The sample was peripheral blood, taken on day 0 of AZD1222 vaccination.

This CDR3 reads CASSLDRVNQPQHF. CDR3 in DNA: TGTGCCAGCTCCTTGGACAGGGTTAATCAGCCCCAGCATTTT. The gene calls are TRBV18 and TRBJ1-5; 8 bases match TRBD1. From germline, CDR1 is KGHSH and CDR2 LQKENI. The CDR3 runs 14 residues. Trimming took 6 bases from V and 4 from J; bases not matched to a gene: 5. Filled out from reference TRBV18 and TRBJ1-5, the complete variable domain reads NAGVMQNPRHLVRRRGQEARLRCSPMKGHSHVYWYRQLPEEGLKFMVYLQKENIIDESGMPKERFSAEFPKEGPSILRIQQVVRGDSAAYFCASSLDRVNQPQHFGDGTRLSIL.